The sample holds many counts of the clone carrying this T cell receptor beta chain. As yet, its antigen is unknown. Amplified TCR beta CDR3 regions came from RNA transcripts. HTBI primers were the set used in a first-round RT-PCR of the TCR CDR3. TCRdb re-analysed the multiplex PCR reads in MiXCR, keeping a single row per CDR3 protein. The sample has roughly 300,000 distinct CDR3 sequences; less than 30% are singletons. This CDR3 has 12 amino acids. In germline, CDR1 is DFQATT, CDR2 SNEGSKA (reference sequence). Trimming stripped 5 bases from V and 3 bases from J, with 10 bases between. The entry originates in a study of T cells in Graves' hyperthyroidism and ophthalmopathy. Turning to the study itself: Peripheral blood draws took place at initial diagnosis, ahead of any treatment.

Ahead of any ophthalmopathy symptoms, the blood sample was obtained at the first diagnosis of hyperthyroidism. It was 8 to 10 ml of fresh peripheral blood that supplied the PBMCs. Findings of the study overall: Model output signaled ophthalmopathy a median approximately 6 months ahead of onset.

This clonotype was sampled from a man aged 40-50 years with Graves' hyperthyroidism that later progressed to Graves' ophthalmopathy. This chain joins TRBV20-1 and TRBJ1-2; D not resolved. Material: blood. CDR3 sequence: CSASVSDYGYTF. The DNA of the CDR3 is TGCAGTGCTTCCGTGAGCGACTATGGCTACACCTTC.